Given below is one T cell receptor (beta chain) in context. Its specificity is unknown. This CDR3 has 17 residues. CDR1 and CDR2 from the germline V gene are SEHNR and FQNEAQ (reference sequence). Trimming took 1 base from V and 3 from J, leaving 17 bases between them. Using immunoSEQ multiplex PCR, the repertoire was profiled, and TCRdb retains in-frame clones only, with some absent. This sample has 150,000 to 190,000 clones, with around nine tenths found just once. These data come from a study of T cell responses to AZD1222 COVID-19 vaccine. The study, taken as a whole, reports: Sampling captured repertoires only after the peak T cell response. Spike-spanning, vaccine-associated CD4 TCRs were dominant at 160-218 and 743-854.

The sequence was obtained from an adult who received the AZD1222 COVID-19 vaccine. The chain has TRBV7-9 and TRBJ2-3; no definite D call. This sample comprised peripheral blood, obtained 28 days after the second AZD1222 dose. This chain's CDR3 is CASSLEVVLISTDTQYF. CDR3 in DNA: TGTGCCAGCAGCTTAGAGGTCGTCTTAATCAGTACAGATACGCAGTATTTT. The full variable domain, in which reference TRBV7-9 and TRBJ2-3 provide the parts outside the CDR3, is DTGVSQNPRHKITKRGQNVTFRCDPISEHNRLYWYRQTLGQGPEFLTYFQNEAQLEKSRLLSDRFSAERPKGSFSTLEIQRTEQGDSAMYLCASSLEVVLISTDTQYFGPGTRLTVL.